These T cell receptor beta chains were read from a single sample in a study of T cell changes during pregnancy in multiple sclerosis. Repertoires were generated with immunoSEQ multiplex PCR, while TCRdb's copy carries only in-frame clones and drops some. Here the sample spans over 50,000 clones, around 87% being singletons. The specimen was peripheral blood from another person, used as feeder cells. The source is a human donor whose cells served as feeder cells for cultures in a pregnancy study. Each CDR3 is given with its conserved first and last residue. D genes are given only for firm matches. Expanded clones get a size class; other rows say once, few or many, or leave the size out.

CDR3: CATGPQAVRETQYF
DNA: TGTGCCACGGGACCGCAGGCCGTCCGAGAGACCCAGTACTTC
D: NA
size: NA
V: TRBV6-5
J: TRBJ2-5

CDR3: CASSSLGGKDTEAFF
DNA: TGCGCCAGCAGCTCCCTTGGGGGGAAGGACACTGAAGCTTTCTTT
D: NA
size: NA
V: TRBV5-1
J: TRBJ1-1

CDR3: CAISESAGQRTGELFF
DNA: TGTGCCATCAGTGAATCGGCGGGACAAAGGACCGGGGAGCTGTTTTTT
D: NA
size: NA
V: TRBV10-3
J: TRBJ2-2

CDR3: CASSVAGDNSPLHF
DNA: TGTGCCAGCAGTGTAGCCGGGGATAATTCACCCCTCCACTTT
D: NA
size: few
V: TRBV6-1
J: TRBJ1-6

CDR3: CASSERYTDTQYF
DNA: TGTGCCAGCAGTGAACGCTACACAGATACGCAGTATTTT
D: NA
size: NA
V: TRBV2
J: TRBJ2-3

CDR3: CASSGEGAVYGYTF
DNA: TGTGCCAGCAGCGGGGAAGGGGCGGTGTATGGCTACACCTTC
D: NA
size: NA
V: TRBV7-9
J: TRBJ1-2

CDR3: CASGTNSYEQYF
DNA: TGTGCCAGCGGGACTAACTCCTACGAGCAGTACTTC
D: TRBD2
size: NA
V: TRBV2
J: TRBJ2-7

CDR3: CASSVQGAGNTIYF
DNA: TGTGCCAGCAGCGTACAGGGGGCTGGAAACACCATATATTTT
D: TRBD1
size: few
V: TRBV9
J: TRBJ1-3

CDR3: CASSSAWTQETQYF
DNA: TGTGCCAGCAGTTCGGCCTGGACTCAAGAGACCCAGTACTTC
D: NA
size: NA
V: TRBV6-5
J: TRBJ2-5

CDR3: CAWSVWGQAATNEKLFF
DNA: TGTGCCTGGAGTGTGTGGGGACAGGCGGCAACTAATGAAAAACTGTTTTTT
D: TRBD1
size: NA
V: TRBV30
J: TRBJ1-4

CDR3: CASSLRGAGVNTEAFF
DNA: TGCGCCAGCAGCTTGCGGGGGGCCGGGGTGAACACTGAAGCTTTCTTT
D: NA
size: NA
V: TRBV5-1
J: TRBJ1-1

CDR3: CSVRNSGDYGYTF
DNA: TGCAGCGTTCGTAACTCGGGGGACTATGGCTACACCTTC
D: NA
size: NA
V: TRBV29-1
J: TRBJ1-2

CDR3: CASSRGLAENIQYF
DNA: TGCGCCAGCAGCAGGGGACTAGCGGAAAACATTCAGTACTTC
D: TRBD2
size: NA
V: TRBV5-1
J: TRBJ2-4

CDR3: CASSLRQGIKQYF
DNA: TGTGCCAGCAGCTTAAGGCAGGGGATTAAGCAGTACTTC
D: NA
size: NA
V: TRBV5-6
J: TRBJ2-7

CDR3: CASSFEEWGAVSYGYTF
DNA: TGTGCCAGCAGCTTCGAAGAATGGGGGGCTGTAAGCTATGGCTACACCTTC
D: NA
size: NA
V: TRBV7-9
J: TRBJ1-2

CDR3: CASSSQTGTNEKLFF
DNA: TGCGCCAGCAGCTCCCAGACAGGGACAAATGAAAAACTGTTTTTT
D: TRBD1
size: NA
V: TRBV5-1
J: TRBJ1-4

CDR3: CASSMGAGTTLRW
DNA: TGTGCCAGCAGCATGGGTGCCGGGACTACCCTCCGTTGG
D: TRBD2
size: NA
V: TRBV5-4
J: TRBJ2-7

CDR3: CASSHGRDYGYTF
DNA: TGTGCCAGCAGCCACGGCCGGGACTATGGCTACACCTTC
D: NA
size: NA
V: TRBV7-8
J: TRBJ1-2

CDR3: CASSPQGLAGGPSEQFF
DNA: TGTGCCAGCAGTCCCCAGGGACTAGCGGGGGGGCCAAGTGAGCAGTTCTTC
D: TRBD2
size: NA
V: TRBV28
J: TRBJ2-1

CDR3: CASGLFGQGRDTQYF
DNA: TGTGCTAGTGGTTTGTTTGGACAGGGAAGGGATACGCAGTATTTT
D: TRBD1
size: NA
V: TRBV12-5
J: TRBJ2-3

CDR3: CASSKRTGPYQPQHF
DNA: TGTGCCAGCAGCAAAAGGACAGGGCCCTACCAGCCCCAGCATTTT
D: NA
size: NA
V: TRBV21-1
J: TRBJ1-5

CDR3: CASSSTGTTTLYSNQPQHF
DNA: TGTGCCAGCAGTTCCACCGGGACAACGACTCTCTATAGCAATCAGCCCCAGCATTTT
D: NA
size: NA
V: TRBV28
J: TRBJ1-5

CDR3: CASSYSARGYEQYF
DNA: TGTGCCAGCAGTTACTCGGCCAGGGGTTACGAGCAGTACTTC
D: NA
size: NA
V: TRBV6-5
J: TRBJ2-7

CDR3: CASSLYGNLVNQPQHF
DNA: TGTGCCAGCAGCTTGTACGGCAACCTGGTGAATCAGCCCCAGCATTTT
D: NA
size: NA
V: TRBV5-6
J: TRBJ1-5

CDR3: CARTGTGVDGYTF
DNA: TGTGCCAGAACCGGGACAGGGGTTGATGGCTACACCTTC
D: TRBD1
size: NA
V: TRBV2
J: TRBJ1-2

CDR3: CASSPHPGQGWKTQYF
DNA: TGTGCCAGCAGCCCCCACCCGGGACAGGGTTGGAAGACCCAGTACTTC
D: TRBD1
size: NA
V: TRBV7-3
J: TRBJ2-5

CDR3: CASSIGAATNEKLFF
DNA: TGTGCCAGTAGTATCGGGGCCGCAACTAATGAAAAACTGTTTTTT
D: NA
size: once
V: TRBV19
J: TRBJ1-4

CDR3: CASSLTEKLFF
DNA: TGTGCCAGTAGTCTCACAGAAAAACTGTTTTTT
D: NA
size: NA
V: TRBV19
J: TRBJ1-4

CDR3: CASSAGLAGVDTQYF
DNA: TGCGCCAGCAGCGCCGGCCTAGCGGGGGTAGATACGCAGTATTTT
D: TRBD2
size: NA
V: TRBV5-1
J: TRBJ2-3

CDR3: CASSQGKIPYNSPLHF
DNA: TGTGCCAGCAGCCAGGGTAAGATACCCTATAATTCACCCCTCCACTTT
D: NA
size: NA
V: TRBV13
J: TRBJ1-6

CDR3: CAISETGNYNEQFF
DNA: TGTGCCATCAGTGAGACAGGGAACTACAATGAGCAGTTCTTC
D: NA
size: NA
V: TRBV10-3
J: TRBJ2-1

CDR3: CASSQGTSSREQYF
DNA: TGCGCCAGCAGCCAAGGGACTAGCTCTCGGGAGCAGTACTTC
D: TRBD2
size: NA
V: TRBV4-3
J: TRBJ2-7

CDR3: CASSRDPLQNF
DNA: TGTGCCAGCTCACGGGATCCGCTACAAAACTTC
D: NA
size: NA
V: TRBV18
J: TRBJ1-2

CDR3: CASSWGAKEGEAFF
DNA: TGTGCCAGCAGCTGGGGAGCTAAGGAAGGTGAAGCTTTCTTT
D: NA
size: NA
V: TRBV5-6
J: TRBJ1-1

CDR3: CSVAQGGTNEKLFF
DNA: TGCAGCGTTGCTCAAGGGGGAACTAATGAAAAACTGTTTTTT
D: NA
size: NA
V: TRBV29-1
J: TRBJ1-4

CDR3: CASSIVAKAQHF
DNA: TGTGCCAGTAGTATTGTGGCCAAAGCCCAGCATTTT
D: NA
size: NA
V: TRBV19
J: TRBJ1-5

CDR3: CASSTSRDTSWQPQHF
DNA: TGTGCCAGCAGCACAAGCCGGGACACCTCATGGCAGCCCCAGCATTTT
D: NA
size: NA
V: TRBV5-6
J: TRBJ1-5

CDR3: CASRPATDRTQPQHF
DNA: TGTGCCAGCAGGCCCGCTACAGACAGGACCCAGCCCCAGCATTTT
D: NA
size: NA
V: TRBV2
J: TRBJ1-5

CDR3: CASSQVTGFGELFF
DNA: TGCGCCAGCAGCCAAGTGACAGGATTCGGGGAGCTGTTTTTT
D: NA
size: NA
V: TRBV4-3
J: TRBJ2-2

CDR3: CASSLEEGFRNSPLHF
DNA: TGTGCCAGCAGCTTGGAAGAGGGGTTTCGCAATTCACCCCTCCACTTT
D: NA
size: NA
V: TRBV5-4
J: TRBJ1-6

CDR3: CASSGLVSDTQYF
DNA: TGTGCCAGTTCGGGACTAGTATCAGATACGCAGTATTTT
D: TRBD2
size: NA
V: TRBV6-5
J: TRBJ2-3

CDR3: CSTQLRVAERNEQFF
DNA: TGCAGCACCCAACTTAGGGTAGCGGAGCGCAATGAGCAGTTCTTC
D: NA
size: NA
V: TRBV29-1
J: TRBJ2-1